The sequence of this TCR beta chain was determined in a study of blood T cell repertoires in COVID-19 (dated by TCRdb to 2018 to 2021). Describing the broader study: The collaborator samples originated in the United States, Italy and Spain and spanned the acute and convalescent phases of COVID-19. The prospective study material was composed of cDNA or gDNA derived from T cells, B-cell-depleted T cells, or PBMCs. The dataset comprised deeply sampled blood TCRbeta repertoires from subjects exposed to, actively infected with, or recovered from COVID-19. The repertoires were released in a freely available public database meant as a resource for research on the immune response to SARS-CoV-2. Samples came from the ongoing ImmuneRACE study (first 160 participants) plus 1,254 subjects from 6 global collaborators. A de-identified subject ID, COVID-19 status, age in years and sex were almost always included in the sample metadata. Where HLA class I and class II types were available, the types were taken from metadata supplied by the sample provider, not from assay-based typing.

General findings and caveats noted by the study authors: The quantity of clinical and demographic metadata differed by source and by participant and was supplied without curation.

TCRbeta CDR3 regions were amplified from genomic DNA by means of the immunoSEQ Assay, a bias-controlled multiplex PCR. The authors processed their data as follows. The number of nucleated cells in each sample was estimated from the amplification of reference gene primers within the assay. To quantify the absolute abundance of each unique TCRbeta CDR3 rearrangement, sequence reads were collapsed and filtered. For each sample, productive Simpson clonality was calculated as the square root of Simpson's diversity index over productive rearrangements. TCRdb provides this immuneACCESS table in a form limited to in-frame rearrangements. Some clones are lacking; in checked studies, under half of them reflect an unresolved V gene, and why the rest are absent is not known. The DNA gave D and trimming, while V, J and clone size come from that table. This sample holds 350,000 to 550,000 clones; around 89% were observed only once. 0.95% to 1.3% of the sample lies in the top ten.

Enrolling through a virtual design, the prospective study's participants ranged in age from roughly 18 to 90 years and lived across 20 to 25 United States geographic areas. Cohort assignment in the prospective study relied on participant-reported clinical history from a screening survey and a study questionnaire. For ImmuneRACE Cohort 3, a participant was defined as recovered based on two consecutive negative NP/OP PCR tests, clearance by a healthcare professional, or resolution of symptoms. Mobile phlebotomists in the prospective study collected whole blood, serum and a nasopharyngeal or oropharyngeal swab from every participant. Prospective study participants could optionally give additional blood draws and questionnaires over a 2-month period. Before DNA extraction, blood samples from the prospective study were shipped at room temperature or frozen. V was cut back by 2 bases and J by 0 bases, leaving a gap of 23 bases between them. The germline V gene supplies CDR1 MGHRA and CDR2 YSYEKL. The CDR3 numbers 20 residues from cysteine through phenylalanine. Kept here is only the CDR3 DNA, which spans 60 bases and is read in frame from base 1.

Notes on this clone: Its antigen remains unidentified. The record has no base qualities; no much larger clone is one base away.

This receptor was identified in a man under 40 who had recovered from COVID-19. The chain employs TRBV4-1 and TRBJ1-5; the D gene is possibly TRBD1, with 5 bases matching. What was sequenced was PBMCs or T cells enriched from blood (not recorded which). This receptor carries the CDR3 CASSQQDWQGGRYSNQPQHF. The nucleotides are TGCGCCAGCAGCCAACAGGATTGGCAGGGAGGCCGATATAGCAATCAGCCCCAGCATTTT.